The sequence of this T cell receptor (beta chain) was determined in a study of Ad26.COV2.S vaccination and SARS-CoV-2 variants. Study-wide findings and caveats: A substantial breadth of spike-specific CD8+ and CD4+ T cell responses after vaccination has been reported. Quantification of TCR breadth and depth may have yielded underestimates of total T cell responses. Compared with placebo recipients, vaccine recipients had higher spike-specific TCR breadth.

This clone was counted once. Its antigen is currently unknown. Described treatment: around 19 received Ad26.COV2.S at low or high dose, single or two shots; several received placebo; per-sample allocation not given. Sampling was performed 63 days after the first vaccine or placebo injection. The vaccine delivered Wuhan-strain SARS-CoV-2 spike through an Ad26 vector. TCRdb's copy holds only in-frame clones and misses some; the assay was immunoSEQ multiplex PCR. The data contain hundreds of thousands of clones, nearly 90% of them singletons. This receptor was taken from a person between 18 and 65 years old who received the Ad26.COV2.S COVID-19 vaccine or a placebo. The source was peripheral blood, collected in a trial of Ad26.COV2.S vaccine versus placebo.

CDR3 bases: TGTGCCATCAGTGAAGGATCCGGGGAGCCCCAGCATTTT. It is translated as CAISEGSGEPQHF. The chain has TRBV10-3 and TRBJ1-5; D gene uncertain. This CDR3 contains 13 residues. Germline V gene sequence: CDR1 ENHRY, CDR2 SYGVKD. Trimming left V 3 bases short and J 8 bases short, with 11 bases between.